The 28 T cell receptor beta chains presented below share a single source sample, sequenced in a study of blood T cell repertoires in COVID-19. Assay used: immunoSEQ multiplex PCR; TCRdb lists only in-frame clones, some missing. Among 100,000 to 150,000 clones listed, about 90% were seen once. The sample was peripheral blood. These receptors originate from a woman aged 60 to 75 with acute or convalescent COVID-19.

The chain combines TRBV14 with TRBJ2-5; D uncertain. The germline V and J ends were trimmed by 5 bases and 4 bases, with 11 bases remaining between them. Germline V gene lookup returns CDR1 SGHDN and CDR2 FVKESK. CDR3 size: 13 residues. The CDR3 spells CASSGSGGETQYF. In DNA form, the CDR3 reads TGTGCCAGCAGCGGGTCTGGCGGAGAGACCCAGTACTTC.

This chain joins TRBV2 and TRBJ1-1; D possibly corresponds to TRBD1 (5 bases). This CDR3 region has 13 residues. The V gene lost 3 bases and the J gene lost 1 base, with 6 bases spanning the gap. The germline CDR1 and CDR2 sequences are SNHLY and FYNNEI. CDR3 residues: CASSETANTEAFF. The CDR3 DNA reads TGTGCCAGCAGTGAGACAGCGAACACTGAAGCTTTCTTT. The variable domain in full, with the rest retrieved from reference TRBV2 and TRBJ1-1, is EPEVTQTPSHQVTQMGQEVILRCVPISNHLYFYWYRQILGQKVEFLVSFYNNEISEKSEIFDDQFSVERPDGSNFTLKIRSTKLEDSAMYFCASSETANTEAFFGQGTRLTVV.

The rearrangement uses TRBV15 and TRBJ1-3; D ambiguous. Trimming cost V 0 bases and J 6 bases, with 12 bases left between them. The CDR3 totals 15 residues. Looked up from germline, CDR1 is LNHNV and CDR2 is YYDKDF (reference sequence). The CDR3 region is CATSRDRTVPNTIYF. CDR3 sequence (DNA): TGTGCCACCAGCAGAGATAGAACAGTTCCAAACACCATATATTTT.

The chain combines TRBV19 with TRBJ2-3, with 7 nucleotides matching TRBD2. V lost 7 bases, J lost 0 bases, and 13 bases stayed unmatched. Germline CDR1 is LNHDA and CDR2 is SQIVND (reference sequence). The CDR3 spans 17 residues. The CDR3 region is CASTPAASGASTDTQYF. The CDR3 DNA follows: TGTGCCAGTACCCCGGCGGCTAGCGGAGCTAGCACAGATACGCAGTATTTT.

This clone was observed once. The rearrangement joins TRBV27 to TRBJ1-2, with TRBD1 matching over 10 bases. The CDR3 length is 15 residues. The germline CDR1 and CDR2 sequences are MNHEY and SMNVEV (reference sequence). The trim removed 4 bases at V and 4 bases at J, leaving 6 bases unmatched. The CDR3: CASSSDRGISYGYTF. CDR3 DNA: TGTGCCAGCAGTTCGGACAGGGGGATAAGCTATGGCTACACCTTC.

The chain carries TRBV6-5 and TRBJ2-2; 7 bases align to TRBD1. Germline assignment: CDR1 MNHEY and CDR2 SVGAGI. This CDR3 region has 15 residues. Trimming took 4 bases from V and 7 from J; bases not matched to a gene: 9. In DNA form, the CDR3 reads TGTGCCAGCAGTTGGACAGGTCAGGTTGGCGGGGAGCTGTTTTTT. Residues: CASSWTGQVGGELFF.

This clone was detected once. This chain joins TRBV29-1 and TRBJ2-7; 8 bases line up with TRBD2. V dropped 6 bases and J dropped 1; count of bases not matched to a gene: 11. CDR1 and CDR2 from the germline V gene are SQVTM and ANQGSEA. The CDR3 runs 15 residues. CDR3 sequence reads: CSVCNLAGNSYEQYF. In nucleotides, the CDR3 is TGCAGCGTATGCAACTTAGCGGGAAATTCCTACGAGCAGTACTTC.

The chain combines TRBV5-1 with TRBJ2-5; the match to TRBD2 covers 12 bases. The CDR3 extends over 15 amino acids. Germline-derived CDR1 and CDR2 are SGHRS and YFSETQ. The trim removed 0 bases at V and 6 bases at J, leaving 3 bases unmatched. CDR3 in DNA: TGCGCCAGCAGCTTGGCGACTAGCGGGAGAAAGACCCAGTACTTC. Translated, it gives CASSLATSGRKTQYF.

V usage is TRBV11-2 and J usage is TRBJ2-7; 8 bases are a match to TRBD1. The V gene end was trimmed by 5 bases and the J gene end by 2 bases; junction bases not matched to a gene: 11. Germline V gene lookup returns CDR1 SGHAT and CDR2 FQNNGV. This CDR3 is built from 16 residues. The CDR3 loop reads CASSPTRRQGTYEQYF. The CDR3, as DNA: TGTGCCAGCAGCCCAACCCGTCGACAGGGGACCTACGAGCAGTACTTC.

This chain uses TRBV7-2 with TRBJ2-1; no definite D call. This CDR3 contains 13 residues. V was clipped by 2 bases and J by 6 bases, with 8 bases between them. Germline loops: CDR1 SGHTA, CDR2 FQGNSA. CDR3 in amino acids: CASSLSRSNEQFF. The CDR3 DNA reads TGTGCCAGCAGCTTATCTAGGAGCAATGAGCAGTTCTTC.

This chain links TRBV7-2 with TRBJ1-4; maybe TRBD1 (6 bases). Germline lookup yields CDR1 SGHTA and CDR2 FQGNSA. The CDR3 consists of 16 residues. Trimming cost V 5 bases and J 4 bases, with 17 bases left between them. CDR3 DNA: TGTGCCAGCAGCATAGGACTGGGGGCTTTTAATGAAAAACTGTTTTTT. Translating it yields CASSIGLGAFNEKLFF.

The CDR3 sequence is CASSYSTSGNTIYF. Here the CDR3 DNA reads TGTGCCAGCAGTTACTCTACATCAGGAAACACCATATATTTT. J is TRBJ1-3 and V is TRBV6-6; no definite D call. Germline CDR1 and CDR2: MNHNY and SVGAGI (reference sequence). V lost 0 bases to trimming and J lost 4 bases, with 7 bases between them. The CDR3 covers 14 residues.

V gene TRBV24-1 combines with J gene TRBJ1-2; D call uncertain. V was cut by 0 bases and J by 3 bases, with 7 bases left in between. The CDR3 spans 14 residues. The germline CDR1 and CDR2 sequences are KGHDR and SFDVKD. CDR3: CATSDLGRDYGYTF. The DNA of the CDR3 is TGTGCCACCAGTGATTTGGGGAGAGACTATGGCTACACCTTC.

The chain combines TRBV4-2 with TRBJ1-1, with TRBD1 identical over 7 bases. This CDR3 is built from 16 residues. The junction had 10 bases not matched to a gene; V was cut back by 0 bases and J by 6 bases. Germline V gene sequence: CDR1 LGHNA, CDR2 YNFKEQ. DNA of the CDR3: TGTGCCAGCAGCCAAGATATACAGGGGAGCGGGTCTGAAGCTTTCTTT. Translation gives CASSQDIQGSGSEAFF.

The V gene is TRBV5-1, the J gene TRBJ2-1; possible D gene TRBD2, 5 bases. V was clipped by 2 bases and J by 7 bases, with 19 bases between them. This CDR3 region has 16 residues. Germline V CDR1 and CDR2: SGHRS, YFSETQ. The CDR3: CASSFPSALTGNEQFF. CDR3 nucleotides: TGCGCCAGCAGCTTCCCCTCAGCTCTAACGGGGAATGAGCAGTTCTTC.

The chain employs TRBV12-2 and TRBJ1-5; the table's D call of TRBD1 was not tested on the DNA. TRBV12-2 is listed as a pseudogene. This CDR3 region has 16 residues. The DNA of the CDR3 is TGTGCAAGTCGTTATCACAACCGGGACAGGGTTCAGCCCCAGCATTTT. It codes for CASRYHNRDRVQPQHF.

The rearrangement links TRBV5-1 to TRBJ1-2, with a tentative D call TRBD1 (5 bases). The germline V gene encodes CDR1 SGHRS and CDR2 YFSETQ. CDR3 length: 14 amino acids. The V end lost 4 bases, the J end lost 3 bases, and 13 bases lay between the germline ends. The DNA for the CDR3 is TGCGCCAGCAGCGGTCTGGGGCAGGACTATGGCTACACCTTC. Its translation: CASSGLGQDYGYTF.

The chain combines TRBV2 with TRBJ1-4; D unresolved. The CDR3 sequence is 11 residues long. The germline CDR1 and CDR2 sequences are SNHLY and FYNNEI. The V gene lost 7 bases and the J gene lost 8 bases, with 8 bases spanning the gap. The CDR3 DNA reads TGTGCCAGCACTCGAGAGGAAAAACTGTTTTTT. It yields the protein CASTREEKLFF.

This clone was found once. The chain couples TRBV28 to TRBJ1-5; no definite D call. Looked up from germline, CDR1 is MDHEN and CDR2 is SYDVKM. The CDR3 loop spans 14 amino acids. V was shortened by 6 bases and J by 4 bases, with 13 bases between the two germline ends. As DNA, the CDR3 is TGTGCCAGCAGAGTGGTGCAGGCAAATCAGCCCCAGCATTTT. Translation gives CASRVVQANQPQHF.

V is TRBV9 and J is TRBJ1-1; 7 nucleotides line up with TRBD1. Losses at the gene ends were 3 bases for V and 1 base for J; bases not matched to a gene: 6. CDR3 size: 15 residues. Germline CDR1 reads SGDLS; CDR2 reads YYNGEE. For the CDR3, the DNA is TGTGCCAGCAGCGCCACAGGGGCCGCGAACACTGAAGCTTTCTTT. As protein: CASSATGAANTEAFF.

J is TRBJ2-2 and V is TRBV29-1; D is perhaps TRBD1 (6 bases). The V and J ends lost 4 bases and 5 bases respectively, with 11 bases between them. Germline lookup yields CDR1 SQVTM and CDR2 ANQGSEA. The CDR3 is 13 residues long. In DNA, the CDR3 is TGCAGCGTTGCCTACGACAGGACCGGGGAGCTGTTTTTT. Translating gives CSVAYDRTGELFF.

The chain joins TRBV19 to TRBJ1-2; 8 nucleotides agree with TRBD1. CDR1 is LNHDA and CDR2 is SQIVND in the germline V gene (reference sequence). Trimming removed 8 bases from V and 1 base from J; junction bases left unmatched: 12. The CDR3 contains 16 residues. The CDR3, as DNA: TGTGCCAGTGGAGACAGGGGTCGGTACGGTAACTATGGCTACACCTTC. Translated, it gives CASGDRGRYGNYGYTF.

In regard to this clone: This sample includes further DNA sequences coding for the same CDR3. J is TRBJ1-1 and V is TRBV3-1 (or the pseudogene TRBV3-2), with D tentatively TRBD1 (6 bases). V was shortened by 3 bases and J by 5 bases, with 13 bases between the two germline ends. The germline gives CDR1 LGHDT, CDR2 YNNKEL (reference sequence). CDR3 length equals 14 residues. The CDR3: CASSQIQGGTEAFF. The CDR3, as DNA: TGTGCCAGCAGCCAGATACAGGGTGGGACTGAAGCTTTCTTT.

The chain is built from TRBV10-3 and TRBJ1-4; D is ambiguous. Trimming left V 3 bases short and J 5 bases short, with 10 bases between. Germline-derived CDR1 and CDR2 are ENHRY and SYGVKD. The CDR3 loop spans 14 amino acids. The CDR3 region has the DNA TGTGCCATCAGTGAAGGTGGAGGAAATGAAAAACTGTTTTTT. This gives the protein CAISEGGGNEKLFF.

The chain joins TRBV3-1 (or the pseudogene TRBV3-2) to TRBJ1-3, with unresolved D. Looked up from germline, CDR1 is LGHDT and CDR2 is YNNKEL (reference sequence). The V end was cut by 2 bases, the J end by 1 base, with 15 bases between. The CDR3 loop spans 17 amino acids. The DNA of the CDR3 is TGTGCCAGCAGCCAAAACAGCCTCACTGGATCTGGAAACACCATATATTTT. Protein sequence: CASSQNSLTGSGNTIYF.

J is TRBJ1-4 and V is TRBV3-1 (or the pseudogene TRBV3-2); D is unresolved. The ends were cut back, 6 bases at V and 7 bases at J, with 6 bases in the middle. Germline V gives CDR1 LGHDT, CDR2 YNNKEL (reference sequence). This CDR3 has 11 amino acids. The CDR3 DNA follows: TGTGCCAGCAGGCGGGCTGAAAAACTGTTTTTT. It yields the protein CASRRAEKLFF.

In DNA, the CDR3 is TGTGCCAGCAGCCAAATGGGGGCAGGCGGCTACACCTTC. This gives the protein CASSQMGAGGYTF. The rearrangement links TRBV3-1 (or the pseudogene TRBV3-2) to TRBJ1-2, with a weak D call TRBD1 (6 bases). This CDR3 has 13 amino acids. Germline assignment: CDR1 LGHDT and CDR2 YNNKEL (reference sequence). Trimming stripped 2 bases from V and 8 bases from J, with 12 bases between.

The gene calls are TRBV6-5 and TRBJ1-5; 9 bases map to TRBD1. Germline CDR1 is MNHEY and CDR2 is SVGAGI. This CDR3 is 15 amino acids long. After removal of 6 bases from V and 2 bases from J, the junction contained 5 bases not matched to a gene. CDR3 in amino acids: CASRDWTGGNQPQHF. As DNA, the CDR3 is TGTGCCAGCAGAGACTGGACAGGGGGCAATCAGCCCCAGCATTTT.